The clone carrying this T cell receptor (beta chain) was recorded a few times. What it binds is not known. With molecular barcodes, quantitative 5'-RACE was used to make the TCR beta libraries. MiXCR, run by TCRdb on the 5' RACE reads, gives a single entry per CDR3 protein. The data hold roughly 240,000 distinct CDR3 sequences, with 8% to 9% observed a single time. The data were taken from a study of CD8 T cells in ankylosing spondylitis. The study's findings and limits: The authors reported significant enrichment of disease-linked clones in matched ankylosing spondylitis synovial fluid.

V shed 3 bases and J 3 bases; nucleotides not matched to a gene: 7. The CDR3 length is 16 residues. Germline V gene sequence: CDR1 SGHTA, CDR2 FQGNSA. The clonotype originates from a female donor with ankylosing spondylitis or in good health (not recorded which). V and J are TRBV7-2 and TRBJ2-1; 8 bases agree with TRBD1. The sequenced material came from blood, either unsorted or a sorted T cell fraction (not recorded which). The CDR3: CASSFSDRVDYNEQFF. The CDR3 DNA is TGTGCCAGCAGCTTTTCGGACAGGGTTGACTACAATGAGCAGTTCTTC.